The 32 T cell receptor beta chains below all came from one sample that was sequenced in a study of T cell responses to AZD1222 COVID-19 vaccine (dated by TCRdb to about 2021). The sample's time point label, decoded: baseline before first vaccination. The library was generated by the immunoSEQ multiplex PCR assay. The table comes from immuneACCESS by way of TCRdb, which keeps in-frame sequences with V and J called. Part of the clones is missing from these tables; in studies checked, under half for an unresolved V gene and the rest for unknown reasons. The sample includes around 190,000 clones, with roughly 92% observed a single time. The ten largest clones take up roughly 1.3% of the sample. The sample consisted of peripheral blood, taken on day 0 of AZD1222 vaccination. These receptor sequences come from an adult in good health.

The chain couples TRBV10-2 to TRBJ1-2; no clear D. Germline V gene lookup returns CDR1 WSHSY and CDR2 SAAADI. V shed 8 bases and J shed 7 bases, with 20 bases lying between them. This CDR3 has 14 amino acids. For the CDR3, the DNA is TGCGCCAGCGGCGAACCGGGCACCCCCGCTGGCTACACCTTC. This sequence encodes CASGEPGTPAGYTF.

This chain links TRBV7-9 with TRBJ1-1; D is unclear. This CDR3 has 14 amino acids. The germline gives CDR1 SEHNR, CDR2 FQNEAQ (reference sequence). Trimming stripped 5 bases from V and 5 bases from J, with 15 bases between. CDR3 in DNA: TGTGCCAGCAGCGTAGACAACCCGAGAACTGAAGCTTTCTTT. As protein: CASSVDNPRTEAFF.

The chain combines TRBV3-1 (or the pseudogene TRBV3-2) with TRBJ2-7, with TRBD2 identical over 13 bases. This CDR3 contains 14 residues. The V gene end was trimmed by 4 bases and the J gene end by 6 bases; junction bases not matched to a gene: 3. Germline CDR1 is LGHDT and CDR2 is YNNKEL (reference sequence). CDR3 loop: CASSPGLAGLEQYF. The DNA for the CDR3 is TGTGCCAGCAGCCCGGGACTAGCGGGACTCGAGCAGTACTTC.

This chain links TRBV10-3 with TRBJ1-6; D may be TRBD1 (6 bases). CDR3 size: 17 residues. Germline V gene sequence: CDR1 ENHRY, CDR2 SYGVKD. Trimming took 2 bases from V and 0 from J, leaving 11 bases between them. Here the CDR3 reads CAISERGQSSYNSPLHF. The CDR3 DNA reads TGTGCCATCAGTGAGAGGGGACAAAGCTCCTATAATTCACCCCTCCACTTT.

The chain uses TRBV18 and TRBJ1-4; D call uncertain. Trimming removed 5 bases at V and 3 bases at J, with 7 bases between. Germline V gives CDR1 KGHSH, CDR2 LQKENI. This CDR3 comprises 13 residues. CDR3 in DNA: TGTGCCAGCTCATCCAACTCTAATGAAAAACTGTTTTTT. As protein: CASSSNSNEKLFF.

This chain links TRBV6-2 or TRBV6-3 with TRBJ1-1, with unresolved D. Germline V CDR1 and CDR2: MNHEY, SVGEGT. V lost 4 bases and J 2 bases, leaving 11 bases between the germline ends. This CDR3 contains 14 residues. The CDR3 DNA follows: TGTGCCAGCAGTTTGGCAAGCTCTAACACTGAAGCTTTCTTT. Its translation is CASSLASSNTEAFF.

V and J are TRBV19 and TRBJ1-2; TRBD1 aligns across 9 bases. Germline V gene sequence: CDR1 LNHDA, CDR2 SQIVND (reference sequence). J was trimmed by 3 bases and V by 8 bases; bases with no gene match: 7. There are 14 residues in the CDR3. The CDR3 spells CASFRTGVDYGYTF. CDR3 DNA sequence: TGTGCCAGTTTCAGGACAGGGGTCGACTATGGCTACACCTTC.

The V gene is TRBV5-1, the J gene TRBJ1-6; D is possibly TRBD1 (6 bases). The CDR3 has 16 residues. CDR1 SGHRS and CDR2 YFSETQ come from the germline V gene. V was clipped by 4 bases and J by 5 bases, with 16 bases between them. The CDR3 DNA reads as TGCGCCAGCAGCGGGGTTGGACAGCTTGATAATTCACCCCTCCACTTT. This gives the protein CASSGVGQLDNSPLHF.

The J gene is TRBJ1-5, the V gene TRBV19, with 10 bases fitting TRBD1. CDR3 length: 18 residues. J lost 1 base, V lost 4 bases, and 10 bases had no gene match. The germline gives CDR1 LNHDA, CDR2 SQIVND (reference sequence). This CDR3 reads CASSSAGTGVGSNQPQHF. CDR3 in DNA: TGTGCCAGTAGTAGCGCCGGGACAGGGGTGGGGAGCAATCAGCCCCAGCATTTT.

The V and J genes are TRBV19 and TRBJ2-5, with D unclear. Trimming left V 6 bases short and J 4 bases short, with 9 bases between. This CDR3 has 12 amino acids. Germline CDR1 is LNHDA and CDR2 is SQIVND (reference sequence). CDR3 sequence reads: CASSQVPETQYF. In DNA form, the CDR3 reads TGTGCCAGTAGCCAAGTTCCAGAGACCCAGTACTTC.

V usage is TRBV5-6 and J usage is TRBJ2-5; 8 bases align to TRBD2. Germline V gives CDR1 SGHDT, CDR2 YYEEEE. There are 14 residues in the CDR3. With 5 bases clipped from V and 5 bases from J, the junction kept 8 bases outside the gene matches. DNA for the CDR3: TGTGCCAGCAGAAACCGGCGGGGGGCGGAGACCCAGTACTTC. The encoded protein is CASRNRRGAETQYF.

V usage is TRBV28 and J usage is TRBJ2-3; TRBD1 matches 7 bases. V dropped 5 bases and J dropped 6; count of bases not matched to a gene: 5. CDR3 length equals 13 residues. Germline V gene data show CDR1 as MDHEN and CDR2 as SYDVKM. The CDR3 DNA sequence: TGTGCCAGCAGTGGATACAGGGGCGATACGCAGTATTTT. Protein sequence: CASSGYRGDTQYF. Variable domain in full (rest from reference TRBV28 and TRBJ2-3): DVKVTQSSRYLVKRTGEKVFLECVQDMDHENMFWYRQDPGLGLRLIYFSYDVKMKEKGDIPEGYSVSREKKERFSLILESASTNQTSMYLCASSGYRGDTQYFGPGTRLTVL.

The chain has TRBV6-5 and TRBJ1-2; TRBD1 matches 7 bases. J gave up 7 bases and V 6 bases, and 5 bases lay outside the gene matches. Germline V gene sequence: CDR1 MNHEY, CDR2 SVGAGI. The CDR3 is 12 amino acids. CDR3 residues: CASSSSGGGYTF. The CDR3 nucleotides read TGTGCCAGCAGCTCTTCAGGGGGTGGCTACACCTTC.

The V gene is TRBV10-2, the J gene TRBJ2-3; TRBD1 matches 7 bases. Trimming at V came to 7 bases and at J to 3 bases, leaving 10 bases not matched to a gene. This CDR3 comprises 15 residues. Germline values: CDR1 WSHSY, CDR2 SAAADI. This CDR3 is CASNTGQTSTDTQYF. DNA of the CDR3: TGCGCCAGCAATACGGGACAGACCTCAACAGATACGCAGTATTTT.

The chain carries TRBV5-8 and TRBJ2-1; the match to TRBD2 covers 10 bases. J lost 7 bases, V lost 3 bases, and 13 bases had no gene match. Germline V CDR1 and CDR2: SGHTS, YDEGEE. This CDR3 contains 17 residues. The CDR3 DNA reads as TGTGCCAGCAGCTCGACCAGGGGAGCGGGGGGGTGGAATGAGCAGTTCTTC. Translated, it gives CASSSTRGAGGWNEQFF. The full variable domain, its missing parts supplied by reference TRBV5-8 and TRBJ2-1, is EAGVTQSPTHLIKTRGQQATLRCSPISGHTSVYWYQQALGLGLQFLLWYDEGEERNRGNFPPRFSGRQFPNYSSELNVNALELEDSALYLCASSSTRGAGGWNEQFFGPGTRLTVL.

The chain uses TRBV19 and TRBJ1-4; 7 nucleotides match TRBD1. Germline V CDR1 and CDR2: LNHDA, SQIVND (reference sequence). The CDR3 contains 16 residues. V lost 0 bases, J lost 12 bases, and 13 bases stayed unmatched. CDR3 DNA: TGTGCCAGTAGTATAGACCTCGGACAGGCCCGGGGGGAACTGTTTTTT. This encodes CASSIDLGQARGELFF.

This sequence joins TRBV6-5 and TRBJ1-5, with 9 bases aligning to TRBD1. V lost 6 bases, J lost 1 base, and 4 bases stayed unmatched. The CDR3 contains 15 residues. CDR1 is MNHEY, CDR2 SVGAGI, per germline. The DNA of the CDR3 is TGTGCCAGCAGCCACGGGACAGGGAGCAATCAGCCCCAGCATTTT. Translated: CASSHGTGSNQPQHF.

V and J are TRBV3-1 (or the pseudogene TRBV3-2) and TRBJ1-4; maybe TRBD1 (5 bases). Trimming cost V 0 bases and J 3 bases, with 11 bases left between them. CDR1 is LGHDT and CDR2 is YNNKEL in the germline V gene (reference sequence). CDR3 length equals 16 residues. The CDR3 DNA sequence: TGTGCCAGCAGCCAAGATTGGGGACGGCCTAATGAAAAACTGTTTTTT. It codes for CASSQDWGRPNEKLFF.

This chain uses TRBV9 with TRBJ2-3, with D perhaps TRBD2 (7 bases). CDR1 is SGDLS and CDR2 is YYNGEE in the germline V gene. V gave up 2 bases and J gave up 5 bases, with 21 bases separating them. The CDR3 runs 17 residues. CDR3 region: CASSVGLLAGAGDTQYF. DNA for the CDR3: TGTGCCAGCAGCGTGGGACTACTGGCGGGGGCGGGAGATACGCAGTATTTT.

The rearrangement uses TRBV7-3 and TRBJ2-2; D remains unclear. The CDR3 sequence is 13 residues long. The V gene lost 4 bases and the J gene lost 6 bases, with 9 bases spanning the gap. CDR1 is SGHTA and CDR2 is FQGTGA in the germline V gene. The DNA of the CDR3 is TGTGCCAGCAGCTCCGGTGGCCCCGGGGAGCTGTTTTTT. It specifies CASSSGGPGELFF. The variable domain in full, with the rest retrieved from reference TRBV7-3 and TRBJ2-2, is GAGVSQTPSNKVTEKGKYVELRCDPISGHTALYWYRQSLGQGPEFLIYFQGTGAADDSGLPNDRFFAVRPEGSVSTLKIQRTERGDSAVYLCASSSGGPGELFFGEGSRLTVL.

The chain is built from TRBV7-2 and TRBJ2-1; D unresolved. There are 14 residues in the CDR3. Germline V gene data show CDR1 as SGHTA and CDR2 as FQGNSA. V lost 1 base to trimming and J lost 8 bases, with 12 bases between them. DNA for the CDR3: TGTGCCAGCAGCTTAGGGTACCTTATCGATGAGCAGTTCTTC. Encoded protein: CASSLGYLIDEQFF.

V usage is TRBV7-2 and J usage is TRBJ2-1; no clear D. This CDR3 spans 15 amino acids. Deletions cut 5 bases from V and 0 bases from J, with 11 bases between. Germline V CDR1 and CDR2: SGHTA, FQGNSA. The CDR3 sequence is CASSPRITSYNEQFF. The CDR3 DNA is TGTGCCAGCAGCCCCCGAATCACCTCCTACAATGAGCAGTTCTTC.

The J gene is TRBJ1-1, the V gene TRBV12-3 or TRBV12-4; no firm D call. V dropped 3 bases and J dropped 1 base, with 6 bases sitting between them. The CDR3 is 13 residues long. The CDR3 DNA follows: TGTGCCAGCAGTTTGAAAGGGAACACTGAAGCTTTCTTT. It translates to CASSLKGNTEAFF.

The rearrangement uses TRBV3-1 (or the pseudogene TRBV3-2) and TRBJ2-2; no clear D gene. The germline CDR1 and CDR2 sequences are LGHDT and YNNKEL (reference sequence). This CDR3 region has 13 residues. V lost 3 bases and J 6 bases, leaving 8 bases between the germline ends. CDR3 residues: CASSHNLAGELFF. DNA of the CDR3: TGTGCCAGCAGCCATAATTTGGCCGGGGAGCTGTTTTTT.

This chain joins TRBV7-9 and TRBJ2-7; perhaps TRBD2 as D (7 bases). This CDR3 has 14 amino acids. V shed 3 bases and J shed 4 bases, with 13 bases lying between them. Per the germline V gene, CDR1 is SEHNR and CDR2 is FQNEAQ (reference sequence). Written as DNA, the CDR3 is TGTGCCAGCAGCTTGGGGGGGACACCTTACGAGCAGTACTTC. Protein sequence: CASSLGGTPYEQYF.

In its sample, this clone was seen once. This chain links TRBV7-7 with TRBJ2-5; TRBD2 matches 8 bases. Germline lookup yields CDR1 SSHAT and CDR2 FNYEAQ (reference sequence). This CDR3 has 15 residues. The trim removed 3 bases at V and 4 bases at J, leaving 7 bases unmatched. DNA for the CDR3: TGTGCCAGCAGCTTGAACGGGGGGGGTGGAGAGACCCAGTACTTC. Amino acid sequence: CASSLNGGGGETQYF.

The chain employs TRBV27 and TRBJ1-1; TRBD1 matches at 10 bases. The CDR3 has 15 residues. The junction had 6 bases not matched to a gene; V was cut back by 5 bases and J by 3 bases. Germline V CDR1 and CDR2: MNHEY, SMNVEV (reference sequence). The CDR3 nucleotides are TGTGCCAGCAGTGGCAGGGACAGGGGAGACACTGAAGCTTTCTTT. Translation: CASSGRDRGDTEAFF.

The chain uses TRBV7-2 and TRBJ1-2, with a weak D call TRBD1 (5 bases). Germline lookup yields CDR1 SGHTA and CDR2 FQGNSA. The V gene lost 5 bases and the J gene lost 4 bases, with 14 bases spanning the gap. The CDR3 has 14 residues. The CDR3 loop reads CASSPRQYGYGYTF. The DNA for the CDR3 is TGTGCCAGCAGCCCCAGACAGTACGGCTATGGCTACACCTTC.

This clone was counted a few times. The chain recombines TRBV5-4 with TRBJ2-7, with TRBD1 as a possible D gene (5 bases). The CDR3 totals 15 residues. The germline gives CDR1 SGHNT, CDR2 YYREEE (reference sequence). V was clipped by 4 bases and J by 2 bases, with 16 bases between them. The CDR3 is CASSVGSQGTYEQYF. Written as DNA, the CDR3 is TGTGCCAGCAGCGTGGGATCGCAGGGAACCTACGAGCAGTACTTC.

The chain couples TRBV3-1 (or the pseudogene TRBV3-2) to TRBJ2-5, with 8 bases lining up with TRBD1. Germline V gives CDR1 LGHDT, CDR2 YNNKEL (reference sequence). The CDR3 is made up of 15 amino acids. Trimming at V came to 4 bases and at J to 5 bases, leaving 9 bases not matched to a gene. CDR3 amino acids: CASSLTRTGIETQYF. CDR3 nucleotides: TGTGCCAGCAGCCTTACCCGGACAGGGATCGAGACCCAGTACTTC.

The V and J genes are TRBV27 and TRBJ1-1; D unclear. The CDR3 length is 13 residues. The V and J ends lost 7 bases and 1 base respectively, with 10 bases between them. CDR1 is MNHEY, CDR2 SMNVEV, per germline (reference sequence). As DNA, the CDR3 is TGTGCCAGCAAACTTGCCCCGAACACTGAAGCTTTCTTT. It specifies CASKLAPNTEAFF.

The count of this clone is one. The V call is TRBV11-1, the J call TRBJ2-1; TRBD2 agrees at 12 bases. Germline CDR1 and CDR2: SGHAT and FQDESV (reference sequence). With 7 bases clipped from V and 2 bases from J, the junction kept 3 bases outside the gene matches. The CDR3 has 15 residues. CDR3 nucleotide sequence: TGTGCCAGCACCCTAGCGGGGGGGACCTACAATGAGCAGTTCTTC. Protein product: CASTLAGGTYNEQFF. Using reference TRBV11-1 and TRBJ2-1 for the parts outside the CDR3, the full variable domain is EAEVAQSPRYKITEKSQAVAFWCDPISGHATLYWYRQILGQGPELLVQFQDESVVDDSQLPKDRFSAERLKGVDSTLKIQPAELGDSAMYLCASTLAGGTYNEQFFGPGTRLTVL.